This entry features one T cell receptor (beta chain) sequence. This sample was taken from a study of blood T cell repertoires in COVID-19. On the study more broadly: Italy, Spain and the United States were the sources of the convalescent and acute COVID-19 samples. T cells, B-cell-depleted T cells, or PBMCs provided the cDNA or gDNA that served as material.

Authors' processing steps: Amplification of reference gene primers was used by the study to estimate nucleated cell counts. Assay: immunoSEQ multiplex PCR; the TCRdb copy retains only in-frame clones and omits some. The D gene and trimming were derived from the DNA, and the V and J assignments and clone size from that table. The table includes hundreds of thousands of clones, approximately 83% detected once. Germline CDR1 is LGHDT and CDR2 is YNNKEL (reference sequence). J gave up 4 bases and V 0 bases, and 4 bases lay outside the gene matches. CDR3 size: 16 residues. The rearrangement uses TRBV3-1 (or the pseudogene TRBV3-2) and TRBJ2-1, with 9 bases fitting TRBD2. The sample comprised peripheral blood. The receptor's source is a middle-aged man with acute or convalescent COVID-19. The CDR3 here is CASSQDTTSGYNEQFF. CDR3 coding DNA: TGTGCCAGCAGCCAAGATACGACTAGCGGATACAATGAGCAGTTCTTC.